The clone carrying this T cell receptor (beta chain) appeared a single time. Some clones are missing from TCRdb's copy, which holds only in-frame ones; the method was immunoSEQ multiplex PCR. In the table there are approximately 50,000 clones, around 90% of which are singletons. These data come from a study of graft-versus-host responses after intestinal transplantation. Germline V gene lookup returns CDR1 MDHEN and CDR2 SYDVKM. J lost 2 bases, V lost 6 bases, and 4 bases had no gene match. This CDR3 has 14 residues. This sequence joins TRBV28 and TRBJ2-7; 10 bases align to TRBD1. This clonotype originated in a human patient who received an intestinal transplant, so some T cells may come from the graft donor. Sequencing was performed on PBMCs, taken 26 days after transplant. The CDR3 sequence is CASSKGTGAYEQYF. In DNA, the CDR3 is TGTGCCAGCAGCAAAGGGACAGGGGCCTACGAGCAGTACTTC. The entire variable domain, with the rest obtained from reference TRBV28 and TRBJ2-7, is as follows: DVKVTQSSRYLVKRTGEKVFLECVQDMDHENMFWYRQDPGLGLRLIYFSYDVKMKEKGDIPEGYSVSREKKERFSLILESASTNQTSMYLCASSKGTGAYEQYFGPGTRLTVT.